The sequence of this T cell receptor (beta chain) was determined in a study of beta chain features in type 1 diabetes. The purity of all sorted populations exceeded 98%. This CDR3 has 12 residues. Trimming pared 8 bases from V and 1 base from J, leaving 8 bases between. Germline loops: CDR1 PRHDT, CDR2 FYEKMQ (reference sequence). What was sequenced were expressed TCRB transcripts, since all of the isolated RNA had been reverse transcribed. Sequenced by immunoSEQ multiplex PCR; TCRdb stores in-frame clones only, minus some. The sample has 200,000 to 300,000 clones; 68% are singletons. The sample consisted of naive CD4+ T cells from blood. The chain has TRBV13 and TRBJ1-1; no firm D call. This TCR came from a man aged 25-45 years in good health. The CDR3: CASGRENTEAFF. CDR3 sequence (DNA): TGTGCCAGCGGCAGAGAGAACACTGAAGCTTTCTTT.